The rows below give T cell receptor beta chains drawn from one sample of a study of cytomegalovirus exposure and HLA in healthy donors. Some clones are missing from TCRdb's copy, which holds only in-frame ones; the method was immunoSEQ multiplex PCR. The repertoire consists of more than 65,000 clones, with around three quarters occurring once and the leading ten covering 22%. The material sequenced was PBMCs. The receptors originated from a woman aged 40 to 50 in good health and CMV-seropositive. CDR3s include the opening cysteine and the closing phenylalanine or tryptophan. A D gene is named only where the DNA matches it firmly. Rows give clone size only sometimes, using once, few, many, or a class for an expanded clone.

clone_size d_call j_call v_call cdr3_nt cdr3_aa
- - TRBJ1-1 TRBV5-1 TGCGCCAGCAGCCCCCCGGGTAACACTGAAGCTTTCTTT CASSPPGNTEAFF
- TRBD2 TRBJ2-7 TRBV19 TGTGCCAGTAGTGGTTCCGGGACTAGCGACTACGAGCAGTACTTC CASSGSGTSDYEQYF
- - TRBJ2-6 TRBV7-9 TGTGCCAGCAGCTTATCCCGGGGCTCTGGGGCCAACGTCCTGACTTTC CASSLSRGSGANVLTF
- - TRBJ2-1 TRBV7-9 TGTGCCAGCAGCGAGACAGGTTCCGTAGGATCCTACAATGAGCAGTTCTTC CASSETGSVGSYNEQFF
- TRBD1 TRBJ2-7 TRBV27 TGTGCCAGCAGCCCTTGGGACAGCCTCTACGAGCAGTACTTC CASSPWDSLYEQYF
- TRBD2 TRBJ2-1 TRBV30 TGTGCCTGGTCGCTAGCGGGACTAAACAATGAGCAGTTCTTC CAWSLAGLNNEQFF
- - TRBJ1-2 TRBV28 TGTGCCAGCGGGGAGGCGGGACCCTATGGCTACACCTTC CASGEAGPYGYTF
- TRBD2 TRBJ2-5 TRBV27 TGTGCCAGCAGTACCGGGACTAGCGGGATCCAAGAGACCCAGTACTTC CASSTGTSGIQETQYF
- TRBD2 TRBJ2-5 TRBV5-8 TGTGCCAGCAGCTTGGCCCGGGCCGCTAGCGGGTTCCAAGAGACCCAGTACTTC CASSLARAASGFQETQYF
once - TRBJ1-1 TRBV5-1 TGCGCCAGCAGCTTGGATTCGGGAAACACTGAAGCTTTCTTT CASSLDSGNTEAFF
- TRBD2 TRBJ2-1 TRBV7-9 TGTGCCAGCAGGCTCGCAATTGGAAGGAGGACTAGCGGCAACAATGAGCAGTTCTTC CASRLAIGRRTSGNNEQFF
once - TRBJ2-1 TRBV5-1 TGCGCCAGCAGTCCTACAGGGTCCCGCTACAATGAGCAGTTCTTC CASSPTGSRYNEQFF
- - TRBJ2-5 TRBV18 TGTGCCAGCTCACCACGGGGGGAAGAGACCCAGTACTTC CASSPRGEETQYF
- TRBD2 TRBJ2-3 TRBV6-1 TGTGCCAGCACGAGCGGGGGGGCAGATACGCAGTATTTT CASTSGGADTQYF
- TRBD2 TRBJ2-1 TRBV5-1 TGCGCCAGCAGCCTGGGTTCCACTAGCGGGGGATACAATGAGCAGTTCTTC CASSLGSTSGGYNEQFF
- - TRBJ2-1 TRBV2 TGTGCCAGCAGGAGAATAGAGGCCGACAATGAGCAGTTCTTC CASRRIEADNEQFF
- TRBD1 TRBJ1-5 TRBV2 TGTGCCAGCCAAACGGACAGGGACAATCAGCCCCAGCATTTT CASQTDRDNQPQHF
- TRBD1 TRBJ2-7 TRBV5-6 TGTGCCAGCAGCTTTACAGGGGTGGGTTCCTACGAGCAGTACTTC CASSFTGVGSYEQYF
once - TRBJ1-2 TRBV7-9 TGTGCCAGCAGCTTACAGGGTGGAACCTATGGCTACACCTTC CASSLQGGTYGYTF
few - TRBJ2-5 TRBV7-8 TGTGCCAGCACAGTCCAAGAGACCCAGTACTTC CASTVQETQYF
few TRBD2 TRBJ2-3 TRBV5-8 TGTGCCAGCAGCTTGCAGGCAGCGGGGCGCACAGATACGCAGTATTTT CASSLQAAGRTDTQYF
- - TRBJ2-5 TRBV18 TGTGCCAGCTCACCCGAGTCGCAGGGCCAAGAGACCCAGTACTTC CASSPESQGQETQYF
- - TRBJ2-7 TRBV6-1 TGTGCCAGCAGTGAAGTTCTCGAGCAGTACTTC CASSEVLEQYF
- - TRBJ1-3 TRBV5-1 TGCGCCAGCAGCTTGGTAGGAGGGGACTCTGGAAACACCATATATTTT CASSLVGGDSGNTIYF
few - TRBJ1-6 TRBV2 TGTGCCAGCAGAGAGGACAGAAATTCACCCCTCCACTTT CASREDRNSPLHF
once - TRBJ1-4 TRBV5-6 TGTGCCAGCAGCTTCGAGTTGAGAGATGAAAAACTGTTTTTT CASSFELRDEKLFF
- TRBD2 TRBJ2-1 TRBV29-1 TGCAGCGTGGGGGGGATCGGCAGCGGGAGTCGGTATGAGCAGTTCTTC CSVGGIGSGSRYEQFF
- TRBD1 TRBJ1-2 TRBV6-1 TGTGCCAGCAGTGGGGGACTAGACAGGGCGGCTAACTATGGCTACACCTTC CASSGGLDRAANYGYTF
- TRBD2 TRBJ2-7 TRBV7-9 TGTGCCAGCAGGAAACCCGGGACTAGCGGGAGTTATTACGAGCAGTACTTC CASRKPGTSGSYYEQYF
few TRBD1 TRBJ2-1 TRBV6-1 TGTGCCAGCAGTGAAGCCCTAGGGGACAGGGTACACAATGAGCAGTTCTTC CASSEALGDRVHNEQFF
- - TRBJ2-7 TRBV6-1 TGTGCCAGCAAAGGCGGGGAAAGGTACGAGCAGTACTTC CASKGGERYEQYF
- TRBD1 TRBJ1-2 TRBV5-1 TGCGCCAGCAGCTACGTCCCGGGACAGGGGCACTATGGCTACACCTTC CASSYVPGQGHYGYTF
- - TRBJ2-7 TRBV9 TGTGCCAGCAGCGTAGATGCACTTACCTCCTACGAGCAGTACTTC CASSVDALTSYEQYF
- - TRBJ1-1 TRBV30 TGTGCCTGGACTGTTGTCCAGGGCACTGAAGCTTTCTTT CAWTVVQGTEAFF
- - TRBJ2-1 TRBV5-1 TGCGCCAGCAGCCTGGCGGCGGGAACATCCTACAATGAGCAGTTCTTC CASSLAAGTSYNEQFF
- - TRBJ1-2 TRBV7-8 TGTGCCAGCAGCTTAGCGGCTTCTCCTAACTATGGCTACACCTTC CASSLAASPNYGYTF
- TRBD1 TRBJ2-7 TRBV5-1 TGCGCCAGCAGCAGGGACAGGGAGGTTAGCGAGCAGTACTTC CASSRDREVSEQYF
- TRBD2 TRBJ2-1 TRBV28 TGTGCCAGCAGTGGTACCGGGACTAGCGGGAATGCTGAGCAGTTCTTC CASSGTGTSGNAEQFF
- TRBD1 TRBJ1-5 TRBV28 TGTGCCAGCAGTTTATTCGGGGACAGAGGATCGGGTCAGCCCCAGCATTTT CASSLFGDRGSGQPQHF
- - TRBJ1-1 TRBV7-3 TGTGCCAGCAGCTTAACGACAGCCACTGAAGCTTTCTTT CASSLTTATEAFF
- - TRBJ1-2 TRBV27 TGTGCCAGCAGTTTATCTGGGAGGACCCTCTATGGCTACACCTTC CASSLSGRTLYGYTF
- - TRBJ1-5 TRBV2 TGTGCCAGCAGGGGGGGAACTACTTCGCCCCAGCATTTT CASRGGTTSPQHF
- - TRBJ1-1 TRBV7-9 TGTGCCAGCAGCCCTCCCCCTATGAATATGAACACTGAAGCTTTCTTT CASSPPPMNMNTEAFF
once - TRBJ2-5 TRBV5-8 TGTGCCAGCAGCCATACAAAGGAGACCCAGTACTTC CASSHTKETQYF
- TRBD1 TRBJ1-4 TRBV29-1 TGCAGCGTTGTTTTAGGGGACAGAAAACTGTTTTTT CSVVLGDRKLFF
- TRBD2 TRBJ2-7 TRBV5-1 TGCGCCAGCAGCCCAAGGATGGGTGGACTAGCGGGAGACCCGGCCTACGAGCAGTACTTC CASSPRMGGLAGDPAYEQYF
- TRBD1 TRBJ2-1 TRBV2 TGTGCCAGCAGGCCGGGACAGGGGTACAATGAGCAGTTCTTC CASRPGQGYNEQFF
- TRBD2 TRBJ2-3 TRBV5-4 TGTGCCAGCAGCTCCGGGACTAGCGGCATAGATACGCAGTATTTT CASSSGTSGIDTQYF
- - TRBJ2-7 TRBV27 TGTGCCAGCAGTTTACACTCCGGGACTGTCTACGAGCAGTACTTC CASSLHSGTVYEQYF
- - TRBJ1-5 TRBV5-1 TGCGCCAGCAGCTTGGGTCGGGGCAATCAGCCCCAGCATTTT CASSLGRGNQPQHF
- - TRBJ2-3 TRBV4-1 TGCGCCAGCAGCCAAGATCCGCGGGACAGAGCACGGACAGATACGCAGTATTTT CASSQDPRDRARTDTQYF
- TRBD2 TRBJ2-7 TRBV7-9 TGTGCCAGCAGCTTAGTTCTAGCGGGAGGTGGGGATTACGAGCAGTACTTC CASSLVLAGGGDYEQYF
- TRBD2 TRBJ2-7 TRBV6-5 TGTGCCAGCAGTTACGAGGCTAGCGGGAGCTACGAGCAGTACTTC CASSYEASGSYEQYF
- TRBD2 TRBJ2-1 TRBV4-2 TGTGCCAGCAGCCAACTCTCCCTAGCGGGAGGAGATAATGAGCAGTTCTTC CASSQLSLAGGDNEQFF